The 27 T cell receptor beta chains listed next were all sequenced from one sample in a study of T cell responses to AZD1222 COVID-19 vaccine. Produced via immunoSEQ multiplex PCR; TCRdb's table is partial and in-frame only. The sample records some 100,000 clones, approximately 90% being singletons. Sample: peripheral blood, taken on day 0 of AZD1222 vaccination. The receptors were gathered from an adult in good health.

Remarks on this clone: Other nucleotide sequences in the sample specify the same CDR3. This rearrangement joins TRBV29-1 to TRBJ2-3; D is unclear. The CDR3 runs to 10 residues. Germline CDR1 is SQVTM and CDR2 is ANQGSEA. Trimming took off 8 bases at V and 2 bases at J, with 5 bases between the two ends. This CDR3 reads CSTNTDTQYF. Here the CDR3 DNA reads TGCAGCACCAACACAGATACGCAGTATTTT.

This clone was seen once. The chain has TRBV19 and TRBJ2-1, with 8 bases lining up with TRBD2. The CDR3 consists of 14 residues. Germline assignment: CDR1 LNHDA and CDR2 SQIVND (reference sequence). J gave up 3 bases and V 3 bases, and 1 base lay outside the gene matches. For the CDR3, the DNA is TGTGCCAGTAGTATGCGGGAGGTCTACAATGAGCAGTTCTTC. Its translation: CASSMREVYNEQFF.

The V gene is TRBV14, the J gene TRBJ2-7; 13 bases fit TRBD2. Germline-derived CDR1 and CDR2 are SGHDN and FVKESK. The V segment lost 4 bases and the J segment 1 base; nucleotides outside the gene matches: 1. The length of the CDR3 is 15 residues. The CDR3 nucleotides are TGTGCCAGCAGCCGACTAGCGGGAGGATCCTACGAGCAGTACTTC. Amino acids: CASSRLAGGSYEQYF.

The chain couples TRBV19 to TRBJ1-2; no reliable D call. Germline lookup yields CDR1 LNHDA and CDR2 SQIVND (reference sequence). V was trimmed by 8 bases and J by 5 bases, leaving 15 bases between them. The CDR3 is 13 amino acids. This CDR3 is CASFGRARYGYTF. CDR3 DNA sequence: TGTGCCAGTTTCGGGAGGGCCCGATATGGCTACACCTTC.

V and J are TRBV12-3 or TRBV12-4 and TRBJ1-1; 8 positions match TRBD1. CDR3 length equals 13 residues. J lost 2 bases, V lost 6 bases, and 2 bases had no gene match. The CDR3 nucleotides are TGTGCCAGCAGGACAGGGGAAAACACTGAAGCTTTCTTT. Its protein is CASRTGENTEAFF.

This sequence joins TRBV9 and TRBJ2-3, with D perhaps matching TRBD1 (5 bases). The CDR3 loop spans 13 amino acids. The germline V gene has CDR1 SGDLS and CDR2 YYNGEE. Trimming took 3 bases from V and 5 from J, leaving 10 bases between them. CDR3 amino acids: CASSGGWGDTQYF. In DNA, the CDR3 is TGTGCCAGCAGCGGGGGCTGGGGAGATACGCAGTATTTT.

This clone was observed once. The V and J genes are TRBV4-3 and TRBJ2-1; D perhaps matches TRBD2 (6 bases). V gave up 0 bases and J gave up 6 bases, with 6 bases separating them. CDR1 is LGHNA and CDR2 is YSLEER in the germline V gene. The length of the CDR3 is 13 residues. This CDR3 reads CASSQEEGNEQFF. The CDR3 DNA reads TGCGCCAGCAGCCAAGAGGAGGGCAATGAGCAGTTCTTC.

The chain carries TRBV5-1 and TRBJ2-3; D is unclear. The V and J ends lost 0 bases and 0 bases respectively, with 11 bases between them. CDR3 length: 16 residues. Germline V lookup: CDR1 SGHRS, CDR2 YFSETQ. The CDR3 nucleotides read TGCGCCAGCAGCTTGGCTTTAGGGTTTAGCACAGATACGCAGTATTTT. Amino acids: CASSLALGFSTDTQYF.

CDR3 nucleotide sequence: TGTGCCAGCAGCTTGTTAGGGGCGCGTGGGTATGGCTACACCTTC. This translates into CASSLLGARGYGYTF. The rearrangement links TRBV5-5 to TRBJ1-2; TRBD1 is a possible D gene (5 bases). Germline-derived CDR1 and CDR2 are SGHKS and YYEKEE (reference sequence). V lost 1 base and J 5 bases, leaving 15 bases between the germline ends. The CDR3 is 15 residues long.

This chain connects TRBV14 to TRBJ1-1; 9 positions agree with TRBD1. V shed 1 base, J shed 4 bases, and the junction held 4 bases outside the gene matches. CDR3 length equals 15 residues. The germline gives CDR1 SGHDN, CDR2 FVKESK. CDR3 protein: CASSQVTGGFTEAFF. The CDR3 bases are TGTGCCAGCAGCCAAGTAACAGGGGGCTTCACTGAAGCTTTCTTT.

This sequence joins TRBV28 and TRBJ2-2; no definite D call. V lost 2 bases and J 2 bases, leaving 12 bases between the germline ends. The CDR3 runs 16 residues. The germline V gene has CDR1 MDHEN and CDR2 SYDVKM. The CDR3 nucleotides read TGTGCCAGCAGTTTAAATCAGGCAATAAACACCGGGGAGCTGTTTTTT. Amino acids: CASSLNQAINTGELFF.

The rearrangement joins TRBV27 to TRBJ2-7; 9 bases fit TRBD2. V was pared by 5 bases and J by 2 bases, with 10 bases of the junction left unmatched. Germline CDR1 and CDR2: MNHEY and SMNVEV (reference sequence). CDR3 length: 16 residues. The CDR3 here is CASSRTGTSRTYEQYF. The CDR3 bases are TGTGCCAGCAGTCGCACCGGGACTAGCCGGACCTACGAGCAGTACTTC.

The chain links TRBV28 to TRBJ2-2; no firm D call. Germline CDR1 reads MDHEN; CDR2 reads SYDVKM. V lost 3 bases to trimming and J lost 3 bases, with 8 bases between them. This CDR3 comprises 14 residues. CDR3 DNA sequence: TGTGCCAGCAGTTTTAACAGTTACACCGGGGAGCTGTTTTTT. Amino acid sequence: CASSFNSYTGELFF. The full variable domain, with the rest looked up from reference TRBV28 and TRBJ2-2, is DVKVTQSSRYLVKRTGEKVFLECVQDMDHENMFWYRQDPGLGLRLIYFSYDVKMKEKGDIPEGYSVSREKKERFSLILESASTNQTSMYLCASSFNSYTGELFFGEGSRLTVL.

CDR3 loop: CASSLLGGTTGELFF. CDR3 DNA: TGTGCCAGCAGCTTGTTAGGGGGGACCACCGGGGAGCTGTTTTTT. V gene TRBV5-5 combines with J gene TRBJ2-2; D is possibly TRBD1 or TRBD2 (6 bases each). Trimming took off 1 base at V and 4 bases at J, with 11 bases between the two ends. This CDR3 region has 15 residues. Germline V lookup: CDR1 SGHKS, CDR2 YYEKEE (reference sequence).

The V and J genes are TRBV9 and TRBJ1-6; no clear D. The CDR3 loop spans 14 amino acids. V lost 6 bases, J lost 6 bases, and 13 bases lay in between. Germline V CDR1 and CDR2: SGDLS, YYNGEE. The CDR3 region has the DNA TGTGCCAGCAACCTCCGGGGAGGTAATTCACCCCTCCACTTT. Protein product: CASNLRGGNSPLHF.

The chain carries TRBV6-2 or TRBV6-3 and TRBJ2-1, with TRBD2 matching 8 bases. CDR1 MNHEY and CDR2 SVGEGT come from the germline V gene. CDR3 length: 14 residues. V was clipped by 5 bases and J by 10 bases; unmatched bases: 10. The CDR3 here is CASSHRRTSREQFF. In DNA form, the CDR3 reads TGTGCCAGCAGTCACCGAAGGACTAGCAGAGAGCAGTTCTTC.

The chain combines TRBV25-1 with TRBJ1-2, with D possibly matching TRBD1 (5 bases). There are 13 residues in the CDR3. Trimming removed 4 bases at V and 8 bases at J, with 14 bases between. Germline V lookup: CDR1 MGHDK, CDR2 SYGVNS. CDR3 protein: CASSGPQGSGYTF. CDR3 DNA sequence: TGTGCCAGCAGTGGCCCTCAGGGCTCAGGCTACACCTTC.

This clone was seen a single time. This sequence joins TRBV27 and TRBJ2-3, with D perhaps matching TRBD2 (6 bases). The germline V gene encodes CDR1 MNHEY and CDR2 SMNVEV (reference sequence). The length of the CDR3 is 16 residues. V was clipped by 7 bases and J by 2 bases, with 19 bases between them. This CDR3 is CASIEVSGQNTDTQYF. CDR3 DNA sequence: TGTGCCAGCATAGAGGTTAGCGGACAAAACACAGATACGCAGTATTTT.

V and J are TRBV27 and TRBJ2-5; D is tentatively TRBD1 or TRBD2 (5 bases each). The CDR3 runs 11 residues. CDR1 and CDR2 from the germline V gene are MNHEY and SMNVEV (reference sequence). V was pared by 7 bases and J by 5 bases, with 8 bases between. This chain's CDR3 is CASKWGETQYF. The CDR3, as DNA: TGTGCCAGCAAGTGGGGGGAGACCCAGTACTTC.

This clone was seen only once. The chain links TRBV3-1 (or the pseudogene TRBV3-2) to TRBJ2-1; D remains ambiguous. The CDR3 loop spans 11 amino acids. V lost 3 bases and J 7 bases, leaving 4 bases between the germline ends. CDR1 is LGHDT and CDR2 is YNNKEL in the germline V gene (reference sequence). The CDR3: CASSQRNEQFF. The CDR3, as DNA: TGTGCCAGCAGCCAGAGGAATGAGCAGTTCTTC.

This chain links TRBV6-5 with TRBJ2-1; TRBD2 is a possible D gene (5 bases). The CDR3 totals 15 residues. Germline CDR1 reads MNHEY; CDR2 reads SVGAGI. Trimming shortened V by 6 bases and J by 4 bases, and 16 bases separated the two germline ends. CDR3 in amino acids: CASSRLPLAYNEQFF. The CDR3 coding sequence is TGTGCCAGCAGCCGACTACCACTTGCTTACAATGAGCAGTTCTTC.

Only one count was recorded for this clone. The chain is built from TRBV9 and TRBJ2-3; a weak D match, TRBD2 (6 bases). Trimming cost V 0 bases and J 1 base, with 18 bases left between them. In germline, CDR1 is SGDLS, CDR2 YYNGEE. The CDR3 consists of 18 residues. The CDR3 DNA reads as TGTGCCAGCAGCGTAGGGCTAGCGCCGCAAGACCGCACAGATACGCAGTATTTT. Amino acids: CASSVGLAPQDRTDTQYF.

This chain links TRBV29-1 with TRBJ1-2, with D maybe TRBD1 (5 bases). CDR3 size: 11 residues. Germline V gene lookup returns CDR1 SQVTM and CDR2 ANQGSEA. The ends were cut back, 7 bases at V and 8 bases at J, with 14 bases in the middle. CDR3 DNA: TGCAGCGCGGGAGTCGGGGGAGGCTACACCTTC. Translation gives CSAGVGGGYTF.

This rearrangement joins TRBV6-5 to TRBJ1-1; D ambiguous. CDR1 is MNHEY and CDR2 is SVGAGI in the germline V gene. The CDR3 length is 13 residues. The V end was cut by 5 bases, the J end by 1 base, with 8 bases between. CDR3 loop: CASSRAENTEAFF. CDR3 sequence (DNA): TGTGCCAGCAGTAGGGCAGAGAACACTGAAGCTTTCTTT.

This chain links TRBV10-3 with TRBJ2-2; 7 nucleotides agree with TRBD2. In germline, CDR1 is ENHRY, CDR2 SYGVKD. The length of the CDR3 is 15 residues. The J segment lost 2 bases and the V segment lost 10 bases, leaving 10 bases of the junction unmatched. CDR3 bases: TGTGCCACTACGGGCGGGAGACCTAACACCGGGGAGCTGTTTTTT. Its translation: CATTGGRPNTGELFF.

This rearrangement joins TRBV18 to TRBJ2-1, with a tentative D call TRBD2 (6 bases). Trimming cost V 2 bases and J 5 bases, with 13 bases left between them. The CDR3 sequence is 15 residues long. CDR1 KGHSH and CDR2 LQKENI come from the germline V gene. CDR3 in amino acids: CASSPDRGGNNEQFF. For the CDR3, the DNA is TGTGCCAGCTCACCAGATAGGGGAGGTAACAATGAGCAGTTCTTC.

A few counts support this clone. V usage is TRBV27 and J usage is TRBJ2-1, with 7 bases that match TRBD2. The junction had 12 bases not matched to a gene; V was cut back by 5 bases and J by 2 bases. The germline gives CDR1 MNHEY, CDR2 SMNVEV (reference sequence). This CDR3 contains 17 residues. This CDR3 reads CASSLTGTKAAYNEQFF. DNA for the CDR3: TGTGCCAGCAGTCTTACCGGGACTAAAGCCGCCTACAATGAGCAGTTCTTC.